This T cell receptor beta chain was sequenced for a study of blood T cell repertoires in COVID-19. TCRdb's table, derived via immunoSEQ multiplex PCR, lists solely in-frame clones and lacks some. The sample includes roughly 200,000 clones, around 85% seen only once; the top ten take 18%. This CDR3 spans 12 amino acids. V was clipped by 4 bases and J by 7 bases, with 11 bases between them. Germline V CDR1 and CDR2: GTSNPN, SVGIG (reference sequence). The sequencing input was PBMCs or T cells enriched from blood (not recorded which). The rearrangement joins TRBV30 to TRBJ2-1, with D perhaps matching TRBD2 (5 bases). This TCR was sampled from a man in his forties or fifties who had recovered from COVID-19. Here the CDR3 reads CAWNWKRNEQFF. CDR3 nucleotides: TGTGCCTGGAATTGGAAGCGGAATGAGCAGTTCTTC.